The 13 T cell receptor beta chains given below trace back to one sample, sequenced in a study of OX40 agonist ivuxolimab in advanced cancers. Generated by immunoSEQ multiplex PCR, the TCRdb table keeps only in-frame clones and is missing some. The table has 78,000 or so clones, around nine tenths seen once. This sample comprised CD4+ or CD8+ T cells sorted from blood, obtained in a trial of the OX40 agonist ivuxolimab. The receptors shown here come from an adult with an advanced solid tumor such as melanoma, head and neck, liver or kidney cancer.

This clone has just one count. This chain connects TRBV30 to TRBJ2-2; 10 bases line up with TRBD2. The CDR3 loop spans 16 amino acids. Trimming removed 0 bases from V and 6 bases from J; junction bases left unmatched: 7. The germline gives CDR1 GTSNPN, CDR2 SVGIG (reference sequence). The CDR3 loop reads CAWSVSLAGVAGELFF. The CDR3 region has the DNA TGTGCCTGGAGTGTCTCCCTAGCGGGAGTTGCCGGGGAGCTGTTTTTT. Full variable domain (missing parts from reference TRBV30 and TRBJ2-2): SQTIHQWPATLVQPVGSPLSLECTVEGTSNPNLYWYRQAAGRGLQLLFYSVGIGQISSEVPQNLSASRPQDRQFILSSKKLLLSDSGFYLCAWSVSLAGVAGELFFGEGSRLTVL.

In its sample, this clone was seen once. The rearrangement links TRBV5-1 to TRBJ2-7; 12 bases map to TRBD2. With V trimmed by 3 bases and J by 6 bases, 4 bases remained unmatched. The CDR3 sequence is 14 residues long. Germline V gives CDR1 SGHRS, CDR2 YFSETQ. The CDR3 protein is CASSSGLAGSEQYF. CDR3 bases: TGCGCCAGCAGCTCTGGACTAGCGGGAAGCGAGCAGTACTTC.

The chain employs TRBV5-1 and TRBJ2-1, with D possibly being TRBD1 or TRBD2 (5 bases each). The CDR3 sequence is 13 residues long. The germline V and J ends were trimmed by 0 bases and 10 bases, with 11 bases remaining between them. CDR1 SGHRS and CDR2 YFSETQ come from the germline V gene. The CDR3, as DNA: TGCGCCAGCAGCTTGGTGGGGGTTGGGGAGCAGTTCTTC. Translated: CASSLVGVGEQFF.

The V call is TRBV2, the J call TRBJ1-4, with a tentative D call TRBD1 (6 bases). V was cut by 7 bases and J by 2 bases, with 17 bases left in between. The germline gives CDR1 SNHLY, CDR2 FYNNEI. The CDR3 covers 16 residues. CDR3 DNA sequence: TGTGCCAGCAACAGGGAGGGATTTGCGACTAATGAAAAACTGTTTTTT. Protein product: CASNREGFATNEKLFF.

The V and J genes are TRBV27 and TRBJ2-3; 11 nucleotides match TRBD2. With 7 bases clipped from V and 10 bases from J, the junction kept 22 bases outside the gene matches. Germline loops: CDR1 MNHEY, CDR2 SMNVEV (reference sequence). This CDR3 has 18 residues. Written as DNA, the CDR3 is TGTGCCAGCAAAGTACTAGCGGGAGACCCAGGTGGATTTCAAGCGCAGTATTTT. As protein: CASKVLAGDPGGFQAQYF.

The CDR3 here is CASNRLAGGEQYF. CDR3 in DNA: TGTGCCAGCAATCGACTAGCGGGAGGTGAGCAGTACTTC. The rearrangement uses TRBV2 and TRBJ2-7, with 13 bases matching TRBD2. V trimming: 7 bases; J trimming: 7 bases; junction bases outside the gene matches: 4. The CDR3 contains 13 residues. Germline V gives CDR1 SNHLY, CDR2 FYNNEI.

The V and J genes are TRBV18 and TRBJ2-2; 9 positions agree with TRBD2. With V trimmed by 0 bases and J by 1 base, 0 bases remained unmatched. CDR3 length: 16 amino acids. CDR1 is KGHSH, CDR2 LQKENI, per germline. Written as DNA, the CDR3 is TGTGCCAGCTCACCACCAGCGGGAGGGAACACCGGGGAGCTGTTTTTT. Residues: CASSPPAGGNTGELFF.

V usage is TRBV19 and J usage is TRBJ2-3, with unresolved D. The CDR3 runs to 15 residues. Trimming cost V 6 bases and J 0 bases, with 13 bases left between them. Germline V gives CDR1 LNHDA, CDR2 SQIVND (reference sequence). The CDR3 spells CASRRTPGSTDTQYF. CDR3 DNA sequence: TGTGCCAGTAGGCGCACCCCGGGCAGCACAGATACGCAGTATTTT.

The CDR3: CASSPGQANTEAFF. The CDR3 DNA reads as TGTGCCAGCAGCCCGGGACAGGCGAACACTGAAGCTTTCTTT. The chain is built from TRBV5-4 and TRBJ1-1; 8 bases line up with TRBD1. V was clipped by 4 bases and J by 1 base; unmatched bases: 3. Per germline, CDR1 SGHNT and CDR2 YYREEE (reference sequence). The CDR3 spans 14 residues.

The J gene is TRBJ1-3, the V gene TRBV18; possibly TRBD1 for D (5 bases). Germline V CDR1 and CDR2: KGHSH, LQKENI. Trimming removed 2 bases from V and 0 bases from J, with 8 bases in between. The CDR3 runs 15 residues. The CDR3 here is CASSPDRSSGNTIYF. CDR3 sequence (DNA): TGTGCCAGCTCACCAGACAGAAGCTCTGGAAACACCATATATTTT.

The chain is built from TRBV2 and TRBJ1-5; 8 nucleotides match TRBD1. V gave up 5 bases and J gave up 7 bases; unmatched junction bases: 7. Germline CDR1 reads SNHLY; CDR2 reads FYNNEI. The CDR3 spans 14 residues. For the CDR3, the DNA is TGTGCCAGCAGTCTGGACAGGGCCATGCAGCCCCAGCATTTT. It codes for CASSLDRAMQPQHF.

Only a few counts were recorded for this clone. This chain uses TRBV5-1 with TRBJ2-3; 7 positions agree with TRBD1. CDR1 is SGHRS and CDR2 is YFSETQ in the germline V gene. The CDR3 is 15 residues long. V lost 4 bases to trimming and J lost 0 bases; unmatched junction nucleotides: 5. CDR3 protein: CASSLGTASTDTQYF. DNA for the CDR3: TGCGCCAGCAGCCTCGGGACAGCGAGCACAGATACGCAGTATTTT.

This clone came up once. Written as DNA, the CDR3 is TGTGCCAGCAGCACCCTGCCGGGGGGGACCTACGAGCAGTACTTC. Translating gives CASSTLPGGTYEQYF. V and J are TRBV7-2 and TRBJ2-7; 8 bases agree with TRBD2. V lost 5 bases and J lost 2; bases outside the gene matches: 8. The length of the CDR3 is 15 residues. Germline CDR1 and CDR2: SGHTA and FQGNSA.